The source of this TCR beta chain is a study of blood T cell repertoires in COVID-19. Across the study: Material from acute and convalescent COVID-19 was sourced from the United States, Italy and Spain.

Measured with immunoSEQ multiplex PCR; TCRdb has only the in-frame clones, and not every one. The sample lists some 75,000 clones, 65% to 85% occurring once. This CDR3 is 15 amino acids long. Trimming removed 3 bases from V and 3 bases from J, with 12 bases in between. The germline V gene encodes CDR1 MNHEY and CDR2 SMNVEV (reference sequence). Patients at the Seattle site were enrolled during active infection and followed longitudinally. This TCR was sampled from a man aged 45-65 years with COVID-19, enrolled during active disease. Material for sequencing was peripheral blood. The genes are TRBV27 and TRBJ2-1, with D possibly matching TRBD2 (6 bases). CDR3 sequence reads: CASSFRGLSYNEQFF. The CDR3 coding sequence is TGTGCCAGCAGTTTTCGGGGGTTAAGCTACAATGAGCAGTTCTTC.